The T cell receptor (beta chain) under discussion was sequenced for a study of identical twins (dated by TCRdb to 2015 to 2016). Describing the broader study: TCR alpha and beta repertoires from monozygotic twins, unrelated adults of various ages and cord blood were deep-sequenced to test whether fetal clonotypes persist. To rule out contamination, replicate twin experiments were performed at different times with different library preparation protocols. Results and caveats for the whole study, not just this receptor: Recombination models systematically underestimated out-of-frame TCR alpha sharing in monozygotic twins but agreed with sharing between unrelated individuals. Abundant cord blood beta clonotypes had fewer insertions, young adult naive repertoires showed a similar but weaker trend, and memory repertoires showed no such trend. Compared with coincidental sharing between unrelated individuals, an excess of low generation-probability sequences was observed among out-of-frame TCR alpha sequences shared between twins. Invariant T cells such as MAIT and iNKT could partly confound zero-insertion analyses, although diverse VJ usage argued against such confounding for most clonotypes. In beta out-of-frame sequences, excess twin sharing was weaker, because having fewer shared sequences lowered the signal-to-noise ratio. Because the same donors could not be followed over many years, the conclusions relied on cross-sectional statistical analysis.

Taken from the germline V gene, the CDR1 and CDR2 loops are MNHNS and SASEGT. CDR3 length: 13 amino acids, cysteine to phenylalanine. The sequence is cut down to CDR3 DNA, 39 bases in frame from base 1. On this clonotype: Its cognate antigen has yet to be identified. A much larger clone is a single base away; this may be a read error.

Libraries were constructed by 5' RACE. This sample was sequenced with an Illumina HiSeq 2000. Template switching added a universal primer binding site, and the final cDNA carried a unique molecular identifier that allowed TCR cDNA molecules to be counted accurately. Specific primers in the conserved constant-segment region were used to synthesize first-strand cDNA for TCR alpha and beta chains. To control for contamination, every cDNA library carried two barcodes: a SMART-Mk sample barcode plus Illumina barcodes. Two successive PCR steps introduced TruSeq adapter sequences along with Illumina sample barcodes. The Illumina HiSeq platform was used with custom primers to sequence TCR alpha and beta cDNA libraries. Turning to the authors' computational methods: MiGEC processed the raw reads to extract unique molecular identifiers, while MiXCR was used to determine the CDR3 positions. For each individual, recombination models were inferred using an EM algorithm with the repgenHMM and IGoR tools. The analysis of shared clonotypes was done with the tcR package in R, with sharing normalized by the product of cloneset sizes. Out-of-frame nonproductive sequences were analyzed to study raw recombination free of thymic and clonal selection effects. Clones were called with MiXCR by TCRdb after fastp trimmed the public reads at Q25, and only in-frame beta chains were retained. One record per CDR3 amino acid sequence lists the most common genes and DNA. These V and J calls rely on TCRdb rather than the paper's analysis. The sample has hundreds of thousands of distinct CDR3 sequences on record, 6% to 6.5% of them singletons. Clones ranked in the top ten supply roughly 1.8% of the sample.

Every donor in the study was a healthy Caucasian. The researchers also sequenced three unrelated adults who were not twins: a male aged 18 to 30, a male aged 50 to 60, and a female aged 50 to 60. Miltenyi CD45RO+ enrichment and human naive T-cell isolation kits were used to isolate memory (CD45RO+) and naive T cells from PBMC. The sequenced sample was naive T cells sorted from blood. Taken with the paper, the label for cell subset or site translates to: cells isolated with a human naive T-cell isolation kit. The chain links TRBV6-1 with TRBJ2-5; the D gene is perhaps TRBD1, from 5 matching bases. The TCR originated in a young man in good health. The CDR3 protein is CATVGQGEETLYF. The sequenced DNA is TGTGCCACCGTGGGGCAAGGGGAAGAGACCCTGTACTTC.